One sample yielded the 28 T cell receptor beta chains listed below, sequenced in a study of cytomegalovirus exposure and HLA in healthy donors. PCR used 60 Vbeta primers and 13 Jbeta primers. Clones were sequenced by immunoSEQ multiplex PCR, and TCRdb holds only the in-frame ones, with some missing. This table has 100,000 to 150,000 clones, approximately 8.6% appearing once. The sample taken for sequencing was PBMCs. The receptor set was obtained from a woman in her forties in good health and CMV-seropositive.

Remarks on this clone: Other nucleotide sequences from this sample produce the same CDR3. J is TRBJ2-7 and V is TRBV11-2; D not resolved. With 3 bases removed from V and 7 bases from J, the gap between germline ends came to 19 bases. Germline loops: CDR1 SGHAT, CDR2 FQNNGV. The CDR3 is made up of 15 amino acids. As DNA, the CDR3 is TGTGCCAGCAGCTTCAACATCAGACTTGTCCAGGAGCAGTACTTC. Its translation: CASSFNIRLVQEQYF.

The rearrangement joins TRBV5-1 to TRBJ2-7; 8 bases line up with TRBD2. The V gene end was trimmed by 2 bases and the J gene end by 2 bases; junction bases not matched to a gene: 3. The CDR3 has 14 amino acids. Germline V gene sequence: CDR1 SGHRS, CDR2 YFSETQ. CDR3 residues: CASSFAGGPYEQYF. Here the CDR3 DNA reads TGCGCCAGCAGCTTTGCGGGGGGCCCCTACGAGCAGTACTTC.

This clone was seen only a few times. The V call is TRBV19, the J call TRBJ1-5, with a tentative D call TRBD1 (5 bases). CDR3 length: 15 amino acids. Trimming took 6 bases from V and 1 from J, leaving 13 bases between them. Germline V gene data show CDR1 as LNHDA and CDR2 as SQIVND (reference sequence). The CDR3 region is CASSRQSQSNQPQHF. The CDR3 nucleotides read TGTGCCAGTAGCAGACAGTCACAAAGCAATCAGCCCCAGCATTTT.

This clone was found a few times. This rearrangement joins TRBV2 to TRBJ1-6; no reliable D call. This CDR3 contains 17 residues. V shed 4 bases and J shed 0 bases, with 13 bases lying between them. Germline assignment: CDR1 SNHLY and CDR2 FYNNEI. The CDR3 coding sequence is TGTGCCAGCAGTGTTCGGAGGCCCAGCTCCTATAATTCACCCCTCCACTTT. Translated, it gives CASSVRRPSSYNSPLHF. Variable domain in full (rest from reference TRBV2 and TRBJ1-6): EPEVTQTPSHQVTQMGQEVILRCVPISNHLYFYWYRQILGQKVEFLVSFYNNEISEKSEIFDDQFSVERPDGSNFTLKIRSTKLEDSAMYFCASSVRRPSSYNSPLHFGNGTRLTVT.

The chain couples TRBV7-3 to TRBJ1-2; 8 bases are a match to TRBD1. Germline V gene lookup returns CDR1 SGHTA and CDR2 FQGTGA. The CDR3 spans 15 residues. Trimming at V came to 2 bases and at J to 6 bases, leaving 8 bases not matched to a gene. CDR3 sequence reads: CASSLGGRGHDGYTF. The CDR3 DNA reads as TGTGCCAGCAGCTTAGGAGGCAGGGGGCACGATGGCTACACCTTC.

In this sample, this clone turned up a few times. J is TRBJ2-5 and V is TRBV7-8, with D perhaps matching TRBD1 (5 bases). The germline gives CDR1 SGHVS, CDR2 FQNEAQ. The CDR3 totals 15 residues. The V and J ends lost 4 bases and 7 bases respectively, with 19 bases between them. The CDR3 DNA reads TGTGCCAGCAGCTCAACAGACAGACCTGAAGGGACCCAGTACTTC. Protein: CASSSTDRPEGTQYF. The full variable domain, rest sourced from reference TRBV7-8 and TRBJ2-5, is GAGVSQSPRYKVAKRGQDVALRCDPISGHVSLFWYQQALGQGPEFLTYFQNEAQLDKSGLPSDRFFAERPEGSVSTLKIQRTQQEDSAVYLCASSSTDRPEGTQYFGPGTRLLVL.

This clone turned up a few times. V gene TRBV5-1 combines with J gene TRBJ1-1; 11 bases match TRBD1. Germline V lookup: CDR1 SGHRS, CDR2 YFSETQ. This CDR3 comprises 16 residues. V lost 4 bases and J lost 3; bases outside the gene matches: 8. In DNA form, the CDR3 reads TGCGCCAGCAGCATAGGGACAGGGGGGTTCTACACTGAAGCTTTCTTT. Protein product: CASSIGTGGFYTEAFF.

This clone has a handful of counts. This chain connects TRBV5-6 to TRBJ1-3; a weak D match, TRBD1 (6 bases). V lost 7 bases and J 4 bases, leaving 12 bases between the germline ends. The V gene's germline CDR1 is SGHDT and CDR2 YYEEEE. CDR3 size: 13 residues. The CDR3 nucleotides are TGTGCCAGCCACACAGGGCTCGGAAACACCATATATTTT. This gives the protein CASHTGLGNTIYF.

This clone was counted a few times. The chain links TRBV11-1 to TRBJ2-5, with D uncertain. Germline CDR1 SGHAT, CDR2 FQDESV (reference sequence). The CDR3 runs to 14 residues. Trimming left V 2 bases short and J 1 base short, with 8 bases between. CDR3 DNA: TGTGCCAGCAGCTTAAGGAGATCCCAAGAGACCCAGTACTTC. Its translation is CASSLRRSQETQYF.

This clone was detected a few times. The V gene is TRBV6-1, the J gene TRBJ2-7, with a tentative D call TRBD2 (7 bases). Per germline, CDR1 MNHNS and CDR2 SASEGT. Trimming took 8 bases from V and 0 from J, leaving 11 bases between them. There are 13 residues in the CDR3. The CDR3 protein is CASRGASSYEQYF. In nucleotides, the CDR3 is TGTGCCAGCCGGGGGGCGAGCTCCTACGAGCAGTACTTC.

This chain uses TRBV5-6 with TRBJ1-2, with D uncertain. V was cut by 4 bases and J by 0 bases, with 13 bases left in between. Germline values: CDR1 SGHDT, CDR2 YYEEEE. This CDR3 spans 15 amino acids. CDR3 sequence: CASSPTDLPNYGYTF. Here the CDR3 DNA reads TGTGCCAGCAGCCCTACGGACTTACCTAACTATGGCTACACCTTC.

In its sample, this clone was seen a few times. The chain uses TRBV7-9 and TRBJ2-1; 10 positions agree with TRBD2. This CDR3 has 16 amino acids. The germline CDR1 and CDR2 sequences are SEHNR and FQNEAQ (reference sequence). V dropped 4 bases and J dropped 4; count of bases not matched to a gene: 7. The CDR3 sequence is CASSSRTSGAYNEQFF. CDR3 sequence (DNA): TGTGCCAGCAGCTCCCGAACTAGCGGGGCTTACAATGAGCAGTTCTTC.

This clone has a handful of counts. The J gene is TRBJ1-6, the V gene TRBV6-6; D perhaps matches TRBD1 (6 bases). From germline, CDR1 is MNHNY and CDR2 SVGAGI (reference sequence). The CDR3 spans 15 residues. The ends were cut back, 0 bases at V and 10 bases at J, with 13 bases in the middle. The CDR3 here is CASSYSTQQGSPLHF. The CDR3 DNA reads as TGTGCCAGCAGTTACTCGACCCAACAGGGCTCACCCCTCCACTTT.

The V call is TRBV11-2, the J call TRBJ1-4; D may be TRBD1 (5 bases). Germline-derived CDR1 and CDR2 are SGHAT and FQNNGV. The CDR3 covers 18 residues. V was shortened by 4 bases and J by 5 bases, with 23 bases between the two germline ends. The CDR3 DNA sequence: TGTGCCAGCAGCTCCTACGCCTATAACAAGGGGCTGAATGAAAAACTGTTTTTT. It encodes CASSSYAYNKGLNEKLFF.

V and J are TRBV5-1 and TRBJ1-2; D is unclear. The CDR3 has 14 amino acids. The V gene lost 1 base and the J gene lost 4 bases, with 11 bases spanning the gap. Per germline, CDR1 SGHRS and CDR2 YFSETQ. The CDR3 nucleotides are TGCGCCAGCAGCTTGCTTCGGAGCAGCTATGGCTACACCTTC. It translates to CASSLLRSSYGYTF.

A few counts support this clone. This sequence joins TRBV27 and TRBJ1-5; TRBD1 might be the D (6 bases). V was clipped by 1 base and J by 5 bases, with 15 bases between them. The CDR3 spans 16 residues. Germline V gene data show CDR1 as MNHEY and CDR2 as SMNVEV (reference sequence). The CDR3 spells CASSLYGTTVDQPQHF. The CDR3, as DNA: TGTGCCAGCAGTTTATATGGGACAACGGTTGATCAGCCCCAGCATTTT.

This clone was seen only a few times. This chain joins TRBV11-3 and TRBJ1-2, with D hard to call. The germline gives CDR1 SGHNT, CDR2 YENEEA. V dropped 5 bases and J dropped 12 bases, with 4 bases sitting between them. This CDR3 contains 8 residues. The CDR3 DNA is TGTGCCAGCAGCCCTAACACCTTC. As protein: CASSPNTF.

This clone was counted only a few times. This chain connects TRBV14 to TRBJ1-1; TRBD1 is a possible D gene (6 bases). The CDR3 runs 15 residues. The V end was cut by 2 bases, the J end by 1 base, with 11 bases between. Looked up from germline, CDR1 is SGHDN and CDR2 is FVKESK. The CDR3 here is CASSQQGRGNTEAFF. The CDR3 nucleotides are TGTGCCAGCAGCCAACAGGGGAGAGGGAACACTGAAGCTTTCTTT.

The rearrangement joins TRBV15 to TRBJ2-7; 11 bases are a match to TRBD1. Looked up from germline, CDR1 is LNHNV and CDR2 is YYDKDF (reference sequence). This CDR3 has 15 amino acids. Trimming at V came to 5 bases and at J to 4 bases, leaving 7 bases not matched to a gene. DNA of the CDR3: TGTGCCACCAGCGCCCGGACAGGGGGCATTTACGAGCAGTACTTC. This sequence encodes CATSARTGGIYEQYF.

This clone was seen only a few times. The chain couples TRBV7-3 to TRBJ1-1; D possibly corresponds to TRBD1 (5 bases). V was clipped by 1 base and J by 11 bases, with 17 bases between them. This CDR3 region has 14 residues. The V gene's germline CDR1 is SGHTA and CDR2 FQGTGA. CDR3 sequence reads: CASSLSPPPTEAFF. CDR3 nucleotides: TGTGCCAGCAGCTTAAGTCCCCCCCCGACAGAGGCTTTCTTT. The variable domain in full, with the rest retrieved from reference TRBV7-3 and TRBJ1-1, is GAGVSQTPSNKVTEKGKYVELRCDPISGHTALYWYRQSLGQGPEFLIYFQGTGAADDSGLPNDRFFAVRPEGSVSTLKIQRTERGDSAVYLCASSLSPPPTEAFFGQGTRLTVV.

CDR3 region: CASRLAGGHGDTQYF. CDR3 nucleotide sequence: TGTGCCAGCAGACTAGCGGGGGGGCACGGGGATACGCAGTATTTT. V is TRBV28 and J is TRBJ2-3; 13 nucleotides match TRBD2. Germline lookup yields CDR1 MDHEN and CDR2 SYDVKM. The CDR3 length is 15 residues. V shed 6 bases and J 6 bases; nucleotides not matched to a gene: 6.

There are a few counts of this clone. J is TRBJ1-4 and V is TRBV4-2; 8 nucleotides align to TRBD1. The CDR3 loop spans 14 amino acids. The J segment lost 8 bases and the V segment lost 7 bases, leaving 9 bases of the junction unmatched. Germline CDR1 and CDR2: LGHNA and YNFKEQ. The chain's CDR3 is CASTTGTGGEKLFF. CDR3 nucleotide sequence: TGTGCCAGCACCACCGGGACAGGAGGCGAAAAACTGTTTTTT.

This clone was seen a few times. The rearrangement uses TRBV6-5 and TRBJ2-3, with D possibly matching TRBD2 (6 bases). V lost 0 bases and J 10 bases, leaving 17 bases between the germline ends. The CDR3 runs 15 residues. CDR1 and CDR2 from the germline V gene are MNHEY and SVGAGI. CDR3 sequence reads: CASSYSPGRETSQYF. The CDR3 DNA reads TGTGCCAGCAGTTACTCACCGGGACGGGAGACATCGCAGTATTTT.

The chain combines TRBV28 with TRBJ1-1; tentatively, D is TRBD1 (5 bases). This CDR3 has 13 amino acids. V was trimmed by 11 bases and J by 6 bases, leaving 19 bases between them. The germline gives CDR1 MDHEN, CDR2 SYDVKM. CDR3 in DNA: TGTGCCGTTGAACCACGGCGGGGACCTGAAGCTTTCTTT. The encoded protein is CAVEPRRGPEAFF.

This clone was counted only a few times. This sequence joins TRBV7-6 and TRBJ2-7, with D maybe TRBD2 (5 bases). Between the trimmed V and J ends, which lost 4 bases and 2 bases, there was a span of 12 bases. The length of the CDR3 is 14 residues. Germline CDR1 and CDR2: SGHVS and FNYEAQ. CDR3 in amino acids: CASSSPGVTYEQYF. The CDR3 DNA sequence: TGTGCCAGCAGCTCGCCCGGGGTAACCTACGAGCAGTACTTC.

A few counts support this clone. This rearrangement joins TRBV6-1 to TRBJ2-1; 9 nucleotides agree with TRBD2. CDR3 length: 14 residues. Per the germline V gene, CDR1 is MNHNS and CDR2 is SASEGT. J was trimmed by 5 bases and V by 9 bases; bases with no gene match: 8. For the CDR3, the DNA is TGTGCCAGTATCCGGGCGGGGGGGCACAATGAGCAGTTCTTC. Translation gives CASIRAGGHNEQFF.

In this sample, this clone turned up a few times. This CDR3 is also generated by other DNA sequences in the sample. The chain carries TRBV5-1 and TRBJ1-1; D remains unclear. The V gene lost 2 bases and the J gene lost 1 base, with 6 bases spanning the gap. The CDR3 is 13 residues long. CDR1 SGHRS and CDR2 YFSETQ come from the germline V gene. CDR3: CASSFGENTEAFF. The CDR3 region has the DNA TGCGCCAGCAGCTTTGGAGAGAACACTGAAGCTTTCTTT.

A few counts support this clone. The chain is built from TRBV6-5 and TRBJ2-3; maybe TRBD2 (5 bases). Germline loops: CDR1 MNHEY, CDR2 SVGAGI. CDR3 size: 16 residues. V was trimmed by 2 bases and J by 2 bases, leaving 14 bases between them. This CDR3 is CASSYRSGFSTDTQYF. The CDR3 DNA reads TGTGCCAGCAGTTACCGTTCGGGGTTTTCCACAGATACGCAGTATTTT.